This T cell receptor (beta chain) appears in the sequencing data of a study of CD8 T cells in ankylosing spondylitis. Library preparation for TCR beta used quantitative 5'-RACE with molecular barcodes. From the 5' RACE reads, TCRdb called clonotypes with MiXCR, one entry per CDR3 protein. Among 200,000 to 300,000 distinct CDR3 sequences listed, 10% were seen once. With regard to this clonotype: Its target is not known.

With 4 bases removed from V and 6 bases from J, the gap between germline ends came to 12 bases. The CDR3 covers 13 residues. Germline CDR1 SGHRS, CDR2 YFSETQ. General study points: Characteristic, it appeared, of ankylosing spondylitis blood was a TCR beta motif of eight highly homologous variants.

This TCR came from a male donor with ankylosing spondylitis or in good health (not recorded which). The sample was blood, either unsorted or a sorted T cell fraction (not recorded which). The V gene is TRBV5-1, the J gene TRBJ2-3; D remains ambiguous. The CDR3: CASSNTYGDTQYF. The CDR3 DNA reads TGCGCCAGCAGCAATACCTATGGGGATACGCAGTATTTT.